This T cell receptor beta chain was documented in a study of blood T cells in healthy people across ages. Findings of the study overall: Getting older went along with TCR beta diversity per million T cells dropping roughly linearly. Unsorted PBMCs ruled out conclusive naive versus antigen-experienced comparison.

The germline V and J ends were trimmed by 5 bases and 8 bases, with 10 bases remaining between them. The germline V gene has CDR1 MNHEY and CDR2 SVGAGI. There are 13 residues in the CDR3. A word on this clonotype: Its antigen is unidentified.

The use of a sample-barcoded 5' primer and a J-beta primer mix characterized a second PCR of 7 to 11 cycles. TCRdb independently ran MiXCR on the 5' RACE reads; one entry per CDR3 protein. The top ten hold about 3% of the sample, which has around 800,000 distinct CDR3 sequences, 20% to 30% seen once. The sample also formed part of further work on T cells of mothers and their children.

The sequence came from a boy aged 5-17 years in good health. The specimen was blood. The chain combines TRBV6-5 with TRBJ1-6, with TRBD1 as a possible D gene (6 bases). The CDR3 coding sequence is TGTGCCAGCAGTCAGGGGCTCCATTCACCCCTCCACTTT. Translated, it gives CASSQGLHSPLHF.